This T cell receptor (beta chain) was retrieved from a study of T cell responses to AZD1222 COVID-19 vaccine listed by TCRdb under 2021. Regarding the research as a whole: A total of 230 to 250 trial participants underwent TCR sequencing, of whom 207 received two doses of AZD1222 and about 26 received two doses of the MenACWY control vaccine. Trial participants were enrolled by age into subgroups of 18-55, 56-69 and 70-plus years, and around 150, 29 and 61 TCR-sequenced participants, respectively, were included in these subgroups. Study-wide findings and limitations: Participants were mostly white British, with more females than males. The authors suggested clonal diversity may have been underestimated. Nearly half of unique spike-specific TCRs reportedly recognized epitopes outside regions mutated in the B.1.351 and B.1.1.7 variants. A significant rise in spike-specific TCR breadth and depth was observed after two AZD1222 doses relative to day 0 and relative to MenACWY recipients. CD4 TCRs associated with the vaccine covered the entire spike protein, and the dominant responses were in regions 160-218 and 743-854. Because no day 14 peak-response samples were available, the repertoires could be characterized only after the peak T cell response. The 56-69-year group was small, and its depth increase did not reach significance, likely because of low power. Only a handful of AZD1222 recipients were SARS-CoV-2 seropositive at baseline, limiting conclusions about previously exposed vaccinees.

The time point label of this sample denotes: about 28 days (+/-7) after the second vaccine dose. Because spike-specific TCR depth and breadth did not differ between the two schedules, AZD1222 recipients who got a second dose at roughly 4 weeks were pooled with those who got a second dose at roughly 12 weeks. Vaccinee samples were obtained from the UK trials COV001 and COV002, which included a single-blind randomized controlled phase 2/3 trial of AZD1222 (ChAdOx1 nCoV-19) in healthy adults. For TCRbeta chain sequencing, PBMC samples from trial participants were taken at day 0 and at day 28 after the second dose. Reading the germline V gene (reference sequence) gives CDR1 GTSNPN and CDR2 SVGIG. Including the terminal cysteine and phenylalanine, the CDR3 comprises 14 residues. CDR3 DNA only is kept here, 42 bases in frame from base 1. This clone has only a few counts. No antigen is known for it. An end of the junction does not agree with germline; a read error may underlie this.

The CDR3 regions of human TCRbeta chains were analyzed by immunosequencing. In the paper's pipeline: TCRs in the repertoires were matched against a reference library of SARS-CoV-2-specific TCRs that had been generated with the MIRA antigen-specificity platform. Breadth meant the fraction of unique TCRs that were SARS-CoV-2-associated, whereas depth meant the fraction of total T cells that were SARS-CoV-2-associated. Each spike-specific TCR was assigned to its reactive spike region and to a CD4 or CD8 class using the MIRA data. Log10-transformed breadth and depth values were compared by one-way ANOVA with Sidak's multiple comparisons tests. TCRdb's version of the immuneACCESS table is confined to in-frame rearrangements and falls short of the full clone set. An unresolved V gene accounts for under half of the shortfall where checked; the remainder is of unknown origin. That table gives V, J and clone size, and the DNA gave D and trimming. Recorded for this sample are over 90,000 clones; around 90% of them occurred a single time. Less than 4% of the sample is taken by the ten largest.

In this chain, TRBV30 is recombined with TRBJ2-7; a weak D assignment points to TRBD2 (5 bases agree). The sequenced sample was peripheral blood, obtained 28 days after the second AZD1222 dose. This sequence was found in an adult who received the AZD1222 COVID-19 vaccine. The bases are TGTGCCTGGACGCCCGGGGATCGCTCCCACGAGCAGTACTTC. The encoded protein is CAWTPGDRSHEQYF.